This TCR beta chain was found in a study of blood T cell repertoires in COVID-19. Produced via immunoSEQ multiplex PCR; TCRdb's table is partial and in-frame only. The data show some 41,000 clones, about 90% seen once. V shed 7 bases and J shed 8 bases, with 23 bases lying between them. CDR1 is SGHTA, CDR2 FQGNSA, per germline. The CDR3 is made up of 16 amino acids. The V gene is TRBV7-2, the J gene TRBJ2-2; tentatively, D is TRBD2 (5 bases). The source material was peripheral blood. This TCR was recovered from an elderly woman with active COVID-19. CDR3 region: CASTGRFEPKRGELFF. The CDR3 DNA reads as TGTGCCAGCACGGGGAGATTTGAGCCAAAAAGAGGGGAGCTGTTTTTT.